The entry below gives a single TCR beta chain sequence along with its context. Its antigen is unidentified. TCRdb called the 5' RACE reads again in MiXCR, with one record for every CDR3 protein. Here the sample spans around 200,000 distinct CDR3 sequences, around 26% being singletons. The source of the sample is a study of T-cell memory formation after mild COVID-19. General observations from the study: Largely, contracting CD4+ clones fell within CM and EM, and contracting CD8+ clones within EMRA. Memory from before infection featured some responding clones, which suggests cross-reactive memory joined.

The CDR3 has 14 residues. CDR1 is MNHEY, CDR2 SVGAGI, per germline. The ends were cut back, 5 bases at V and 6 bases at J, with 13 bases in the middle. The sample consisted of PBMCs or a T cell subset sorted from them (not recorded which). The chain has TRBV6-5 and TRBJ2-2; D unresolved. The sequence was collected from an adult woman who had mild COVID-19 (a few samples of this study predate the infection). Cell type and time point are not known. Here the CDR3 reads CASSVRPQAGELFF. The CDR3 DNA is TGTGCCAGCAGTGTTCGGCCGCAAGCCGGGGAGCTGTTTTTT.